The subject of this entry is one TCR beta chain. Its antigen is as yet unknown. Findings of the study overall: Tumor memory CD4+ T cell TCR gene usage clustered with blood and lymph node memory CD4+ cells and lymph node naive CD4+ cells. The larger-cohort validation was restricted to a single TCR beta V-J rearrangement rather than whole repertoires. Tumor-infiltrating Treg TCR alpha and beta sequences overlapped most with tumor naive CD4+ T cells, then blood naive.

Cells sorted as Tregs were CD4+, CD25+ and CD127-/low. Semi-nested PCR with Nested Universal Primer A followed constant-region reverse priming of full-length variable regions. MiXCR, run by TCRdb on the 5' RACE reads, gives a single entry per CDR3 protein. The data show some 12,000 distinct CDR3 sequences, 51% seen once. The V and J ends lost 5 bases and 6 bases, in that order; junction bases with no gene match: 9. Germline V lookup: CDR1 ENHRY, CDR2 SYGVKD. CDR3 size: 15 residues. Source material: tumor-infiltrating Tregs sorted from the breast tumor. This receptor was obtained from a female donor with breast cancer. The chain is built from TRBV10-3 and TRBJ2-3; 9 nucleotides match TRBD1. The CDR3 protein is CAISINRGLVDTQYF. In nucleotides, the CDR3 is TGTGCCATCAGTATAAACAGGGGGCTGGTGGATACGCAGTATTTT.